This is a list of T cell receptor beta chains from one sample in a study of blood T cell repertoires in COVID-19. Sequencing used immunoSEQ multiplex PCR; TCRdb keeps in-frame clones, though not all of them. The table lists about 240,000 clones, approximately 83% of them singletons, with approximately 3.5% in the top ten. The sample was PBMCs or T cells enriched from blood (not recorded which). The receptor source for this set is a woman in her 40s with acute COVID-19. CDR3s include the opening cysteine and the closing phenylalanine or tryptophan. Fields, in order: J gene, V gene, CDR3 length, D gene, clone size, CDR3 protein, CDR3 DNA. D genes are given only for firm matches. A clone size is listed for some rows: how often the clone was seen (once, few, many), or a class if it is expanded.

>TRBJ2-1|TRBV7-8|12|-|-
CASSLARNEQFF
TGTGCCAGCAGCTTAGCCCGGAATGAGCAGTTCTTC
>TRBJ2-1|TRBV27|14|TRBD2|-
CASSFVTSGREQFF
TGTGCCAGCAGTTTCGTGACTAGCGGGAGGGAGCAGTTCTTC
>TRBJ2-2|TRBV6-5|14|-|-
CASSGHLNTGELFF
TGTGCCAGCAGCGGACACCTGAACACCGGGGAGCTGTTTTTT
>TRBJ2-3|TRBV20-1|11|-|-
CSASPTDTQYF
TGCAGTGCTAGCCCTACAGATACGCAGTATTTT
>TRBJ1-2|TRBV6-1|14|-|-
CASSESGRYYGYTF
TGTGCCAGCAGTGAATCTGGCAGATACTATGGCTACACCTTC
>TRBJ2-3|TRBV5-1|20|TRBD2|-
CASSSLGLAGARSYPDTQYF
TGCGCCAGCAGCTCCCTCGGACTAGCGGGAGCGCGATCGTACCCGGATACGCAGTATTTT
>TRBJ1-1|TRBV2|16|TRBD1|-
CASTRGVFTRNTEAFF
TGTGCCAGCACCAGGGGGGTTTTTACTAGGAACACTGAAGCTTTCTTT
>TRBJ2-5|TRBV19|13|TRBD1|-
CASRNRGEETQYF
TGTGCCAGTAGAAACAGGGGGGAAGAGACCCAGTACTTC
>TRBJ2-2|TRBV19|18|-|-
CASSQRGSFDANTGELFF
TGTGCCAGTAGCCAGAGGGGGTCTTTTGACGCGAACACCGGGGAGCTGTTTTTT
>TRBJ2-7|TRBV11-2|14|-|-
CASSSLTSSPEQYF
TGTGCCAGCAGCTCCCTCACTAGCTCCCCTGAGCAGTACTTC
>TRBJ2-1|TRBV5-1|15|TRBD1|-
CASSLGDRDGNEQFF
TGCGCCAGCAGCTTGGGGGACAGGGACGGGAATGAGCAGTTCTTC
>TRBJ1-1|TRBV5-6|14|-|-
CASSFTPGGPEAFF
TGTGCCAGCAGCTTTACACCGGGGGGCCCTGAAGCTTTCTTT
>TRBJ1-2|TRBV21-1|14|-|-
CASSNRKGNYGYTF
TGTGCCAGCAGCAATCGGAAGGGGAACTATGGCTACACCTTC
>TRBJ1-1|TRBV11-1|16|TRBD1|-
CASSLAGTGGRAEAFF
TGTGCCAGCAGCTTAGCCGGGACAGGGGGAAGGGCTGAAGCTTTCTTT
>TRBJ2-3|TRBV5-5|13|-|-
CASSSAGPDTQYF
TGTGCCAGCAGCTCGGCGGGACCAGATACGCAGTATTTT
>TRBJ2-7|TRBV5-1|15|TRBD1|-
CASSLSTGEFYEQYF
TGCGCCAGCAGCTTGTCCACAGGGGAGTTCTACGAGCAGTACTTC
>TRBJ1-1|TRBV5-6|12|-|-
CASSLTGYEAFF
TGTGCCAGCAGCTTGACAGGATATGAAGCTTTCTTT
>TRBJ2-3|TRBV9|19|TRBD2|-
CASSRTVGAEGLETDTQYF
TGTGCCAGCAGCCGTACGGTAGGGGCCGAGGGACTAGAGACAGATACGCAGTATTTT
>TRBJ2-7|TRBV12-5|12|-|once
CASGLPGLEQYF
TGTGCTAGTGGTTTGCCCGGGTTGGAGCAGTACTTC
>TRBJ2-7|TRBV9|17|TRBD2|-
CASSPAGGLAGPYEQYF
TGTGCCAGCAGCCCCGCCGGGGGACTAGCGGGACCCTACGAGCAGTACTTC
>TRBJ1-6|TRBV19|14|TRBD1|-
CASKGDRGNSPLHF
TGTGCCAGTAAGGGGGACAGGGGTAATTCACCCCTCCACTTT
>TRBJ2-2|TRBV5-1|15|TRBD1|-
CASSLVGQGDGELFF
TGCGCCAGCAGCTTGGTCGGACAGGGAGACGGGGAGCTGTTTTTT
>TRBJ2-1|TRBV6-5|15|TRBD2|few
CATRLAGETYNEQFF
TGTGCCACCAGATTAGCGGGAGAGACCTACAATGAGCAGTTCTTC
>TRBJ2-1|TRBV4-1|16|-|-
CASSLGTQSSYNEQFF
TGCGCCAGCAGCCTTGGGACTCAGAGCTCCTACAATGAGCAGTTCTTC
>TRBJ2-3|TRBV5-1|16|TRBD2|-
CASSLEGGRIGDTQYF
TGCGCCAGCAGCTTGGAGGGCGGGAGGATTGGAGATACGCAGTATTTT
>TRBJ2-5|TRBV10-3|15|TRBD2|-
CAISPSGRAEETQYF
TGTGCCATCAGCCCTAGCGGGAGGGCTGAAGAGACCCAGTACTTC
>TRBJ1-2|TRBV28|15|TRBD1|-
CASREPGQGNYGYTF
TGTGCCAGCAGGGAGCCGGGACAGGGTAACTATGGCTACACCTTC
>TRBJ1-1|TRBV2|14|-|-
CASSLGAVDTEAFF
TGTGCCAGCAGCCTGGGGGCTGTGGACACTGAAGCTTTCTTT
>TRBJ2-1|TRBV11-3|15|TRBD2|once
CASSLDALAGDEQFF
TGTGCCAGCAGCTTAGACGCCCTAGCGGGAGATGAGCAGTTCTTC
>TRBJ2-7|TRBV9|14|-|-
CASSAGGGVHEQYF
TGTGCCAGCAGCGCGGGTGGGGGCGTGCACGAGCAGTACTTC
>TRBJ1-3|TRBV11-2|16|-|-
CASSLTQLPSGNTIYF
TGTGCCAGCAGCTTAACCCAACTCCCATCTGGAAACACCATATATTTT
>TRBJ1-1|TRBV5-1|16|-|-
CASSLSAAVANTEAFF
TGCGCCAGCAGCTTGTCTGCGGCAGTAGCTAACACTGAAGCTTTCTTT
>TRBJ2-3|TRBV2|15|TRBD2|-
CASSRRTSGADTQYF
TGTGCCAGCAGTCGAAGGACTAGCGGTGCAGATACGCAGTATTTT